Listed below are T cell receptor beta chains from one sample, sequenced in a study of OX40 agonist ivuxolimab in advanced cancers. TCRdb's table, derived via immunoSEQ multiplex PCR, lists solely in-frame clones and lacks some. The table shows roughly 77,000 clones, with 70% to 85% occurring only once. The sequences come from CD4+ or CD8+ T cells sorted from blood, collected in a trial of the OX40 agonist ivuxolimab. These receptor sequences come from an adult with an advanced solid tumor such as melanoma, head and neck, liver or kidney cancer. Each CDR3 is given with its conserved first and last residue. D genes are given only for firm matches. Expanded clones get a size class; other rows say once, few or many, or leave the size out.

d_gene | j_gene | v_gene | abundance | CDR3aa | CDR3nt
. | TRBJ1-2 | TRBV9 | . | CASSRTGDNYGYTF | TGTGCCAGCAGTCGAACAGGCGATAACTATGGCTACACCTTC
. | TRBJ1-1 | TRBV11-1 | once | CASSPGGGIVTEAFF | TGTGCCAGCAGCCCCGGGGGGGGTATTGTAACTGAAGCTTTCTTT
TRBD1 | TRBJ1-5 | TRBV19 | . | CASRYRGGEVYSNQPQHF | TGTGCCAGTCGATACAGGGGTGGGGAGGTCTATAGCAATCAGCCCCAGCATTTT
TRBD1 | TRBJ2-1 | TRBV7-2 | . | CASSLFGTGQLNEQFF | TGTGCCAGCAGCTTATTTGGGACAGGGCAGCTCAATGAGCAGTTCTTC
. | TRBJ1-5 | TRBV4-3 | . | CASSQVTGNQPQHF | TGCGCCAGCAGCCAAGTAACCGGTAATCAGCCCCAGCATTTT
. | TRBJ1-4 | TRBV5-4 | few | CASSLAGSREKLFF | TGTGCCAGCAGCTTGGCGGGGAGCCGAGAAAAACTGTTTTTT
TRBD1 | TRBJ2-1 | TRBV29-1 | . | CSVTRQGFYNEQFF | TGCAGCGTGACCCGACAGGGGTTCTACAATGAGCAGTTCTTC
. | TRBJ1-4 | TRBV21-1 | many | CASSRNRVLADATNEKLFF | TGTGCCAGCAGCAGAAACAGGGTACTCGCCGATGCAACTAATGAAAAACTGTTTTTT
. | TRBJ1-3 | TRBV6-5 | once | CASSYSIWQSGGTIYF | TGTGCCAGCAGTTACTCGATATGGCAGTCCGGGGGCACCATATATTTT
TRBD1 | TRBJ2-7 | TRBV29-1 | . | CSVGKGANFYEQYF | TGCAGCGTTGGTAAGGGGGCGAATTTCTACGAGCAGTACTTC
. | TRBJ2-7 | TRBV6-1 | . | CASSAWGNEQYF | TGTGCCAGCAGTGCCTGGGGAAACGAGCAGTACTTC
. | TRBJ2-2 | TRBV4-1 | . | CASSQVAANTGELFF | TGCGCCAGCAGCCAAGTCGCAGCGAACACCGGGGAGCTGTTTTTT
. | TRBJ1-4 | TRBV28 | few | CASSSPDGNEKLFF | TGTGCCAGCAGTTCCCCTGACGGAAATGAAAAACTGTTTTTT
TRBD1 | TRBJ2-1 | TRBV4-2 | . | CASSQGDRGNEQFF | TGTGCCAGCAGCCAAGGGGACAGGGGAAATGAGCAGTTCTTC
TRBD2 | TRBJ2-7 | TRBV7-9 | . | CASSRSGSFYEQYF | TGTGCCAGCAGCCGAAGCGGGAGTTTCTACGAGCAGTACTTC
. | TRBJ2-7 | TRBV11-3 | . | CASSLNPRDEQYF | TGTGCCAGCAGCTTAAACCCTAGGGACGAGCAGTACTTC
. | TRBJ2-7 | TRBV15 | once | CATSRDRGPYEQYF | TGTGCCACCAGCAGAGACAGGGGTCCCTACGAGCAGTACTTC
. | TRBJ2-5 | TRBV5-4 | . | CASSFEETQYF | TGTGCCAGCAGCTTCGAAGAGACCCAGTACTTC
. | TRBJ2-6 | TRBV19 | . | CASSTGSWNNVLTF | TGTGCCAGTAGTACAGGTTCCTGGAACAACGTCCTGACTTTC
. | TRBJ1-1 | TRBV11-2 | . | CASRNPGGRGTEAFF | TGTGCCAGCAGAAACCCCGGGGGGCGCGGCACTGAAGCTTTCTTT
TRBD1 | TRBJ1-4 | TRBV15 | . | CATSRDRGQNEKLFF | TGTGCCACCAGCAGAGACAGGGGACAGAATGAAAAACTGTTTTTT
TRBD1 | TRBJ2-5 | TRBV2 | . | CASRATYRGGETQYF | TGTGCCAGCAGGGCGACCTACAGGGGTGGAGAGACCCAGTACTTC
. | TRBJ1-1 | TRBV19 | . | CASSIGVNTEAFF | TGTGCCAGTAGTATAGGGGTGAACACTGAAGCTTTCTTT